One sample yielded the 29 T cell receptor beta chains listed below, sequenced in a study of OX40 agonist ivuxolimab in advanced cancers. Using immunoSEQ multiplex PCR, the repertoire was profiled, and TCRdb retains in-frame clones only, with some absent. The repertoire holds about 21,000 clones, with 85% as singletons. The material sequenced was CD4+ or CD8+ T cells sorted from blood, taken in a trial of the OX40 agonist ivuxolimab. The receptors originated from an adult with an advanced solid tumor such as melanoma, head and neck, liver or kidney cancer.

The rearrangement uses TRBV5-6 and TRBJ2-5; 9 bases are shared with TRBD1. The CDR3 runs 17 residues. CDR1 and CDR2 (germline): SGHDT, YYEEEE. The V segment lost 0 bases and the J segment 1 base; nucleotides outside the gene matches: 7. The CDR3, as DNA: TGTGCCAGCAGCTTGGTGATCGGACAGGGGATCCAAGAGACCCAGTACTTC. Translation: CASSLVIGQGIQETQYF.

This chain joins TRBV6-5 and TRBJ1-2; D gene ambiguous. CDR1 is MNHEY and CDR2 is SVGAGI in the germline V gene. Trimming stripped 2 bases from V and 8 bases from J, with 9 bases between. CDR3 length: 12 residues. In DNA form, the CDR3 reads TGTGCCAGCAGTTACCGACCGGGAGGCTACACCTTC. Encoded protein: CASSYRPGGYTF.

This chain links TRBV28 with TRBJ2-7; D not resolved. Trimming removed 4 bases at V and 3 bases at J, with 10 bases between. Germline lookup yields CDR1 MDHEN and CDR2 SYDVKM. This CDR3 is 13 amino acids long. The CDR3 loop reads CASSYSTFYEQYF. The CDR3 DNA sequence: TGTGCCAGCAGTTACAGCACTTTCTACGAGCAGTACTTC.

The chain joins TRBV11-2 to TRBJ2-1, with 12 bases lining up with TRBD2. CDR1 and CDR2 from the germline V gene are SGHAT and FQNNGV. The V segment lost 6 bases and the J segment 8 bases; nucleotides outside the gene matches: 5. The CDR3 consists of 14 residues. DNA of the CDR3: TGTGCCAGCAGTACGACTAGCGGGGGCGATGAGCAGTTCTTC. Its protein is CASSTTSGGDEQFF.

The chain joins TRBV27 to TRBJ2-5; D unclear. V was clipped by 3 bases and J by 2 bases, with 10 bases between them. Looked up from germline, CDR1 is MNHEY and CDR2 is SMNVEV (reference sequence). This CDR3 region has 14 residues. CDR3 nucleotides: TGTGCCAGCAGTTTCTATGGGGTTCAAGAGACCCAGTACTTC. Translating it yields CASSFYGVQETQYF.

The CDR3 region is CASSSRWTGDYEQYF. CDR3 in DNA: TGTGCCAGCAGTTCACGGTGGACAGGGGACTACGAGCAGTACTTC. The rearrangement links TRBV28 to TRBJ2-7; 9 bases align to TRBD1. Per germline, CDR1 MDHEN and CDR2 SYDVKM. The CDR3 has 15 residues. With V trimmed by 4 bases and J by 3 bases, 7 bases remained unmatched.

The CDR3 protein is CASSLLGSSETQYF. The CDR3 DNA reads TGTGCCAGCAGTTTATTGGGATCCTCAGAGACCCAGTACTTC. The chain carries TRBV27 and TRBJ2-5; D is undetermined. CDR3 length equals 14 residues. In germline, CDR1 is MNHEY, CDR2 SMNVEV (reference sequence). Trimming shortened V by 1 base and J by 4 bases, and 10 bases separated the two germline ends.

This clone was counted once. The chain uses TRBV27 and TRBJ1-2, with TRBD1 matching 8 bases. With 10 bases clipped from V and 8 bases from J, the junction kept 9 bases outside the gene matches. The CDR3 loop spans 12 amino acids. Germline V gene data show CDR1 as MNHEY and CDR2 as SMNVEV (reference sequence). The CDR3 region has the DNA TGTGCCACCATGCAGGGGGCAGGGGGCTACACCTTC. It is translated as CATMQGAGGYTF.

The chain couples TRBV27 to TRBJ1-1; 9 positions agree with TRBD1. Trimming at V came to 5 bases and at J to 0 bases, leaving 7 bases not matched to a gene. The CDR3 is 16 residues long. Germline CDR1 and CDR2: MNHEY and SMNVEV (reference sequence). CDR3 sequence: CASSLGTGSLNTEAFF. DNA of the CDR3: TGTGCCAGCAGTCTCGGGACAGGGTCCCTGAACACTGAAGCTTTCTTT.

This clone was seen more than once but under ten times. The chain couples TRBV7-6 to TRBJ2-7, with D possibly TRBD1 on 6 matching bases. This CDR3 comprises 14 residues. Trimming removed 0 bases from V and 2 bases from J, with 8 bases in between. Germline CDR1 reads SGHVS; CDR2 reads FNYEAQ. The CDR3 spells CASSLAGTTYEQYF. Written as DNA, the CDR3 is TGTGCCAGCAGCTTAGCCGGGACAACCTACGAGCAGTACTTC.

The CDR3 is CASSPSGGPYNEQFF. The CDR3 nucleotides are TGTGCCAGCAGCCCTAGCGGGGGGCCTTACAATGAGCAGTTCTTC. The chain uses TRBV7-9 and TRBJ2-1; the match to TRBD2 covers 11 bases. V shed 5 bases and J 4 bases; nucleotides not matched to a gene: 4. This CDR3 is 15 amino acids long. Germline lookup yields CDR1 SEHNR and CDR2 FQNEAQ (reference sequence).

This clone ranks as medium-sized. Additional DNA sequences in this sample encode the identical CDR3. The chain combines TRBV2 with TRBJ2-2; 8 bases agree with TRBD1. CDR3 length: 15 amino acids. Germline CDR1 SNHLY, CDR2 FYNNEI. The J segment lost 6 bases and the V segment lost 4 bases, leaving 7 bases of the junction unmatched. This chain's CDR3 is CASSGGQVFPGELFF. CDR3 sequence (DNA): TGTGCCAGCAGTGGGGGACAGGTGTTCCCCGGGGAGCTGTTTTTT.

V usage is TRBV11-2 and J usage is TRBJ2-2; 7 bases are shared with TRBD2. The germline V gene encodes CDR1 SGHAT and CDR2 FQNNGV. Unmatched junction bases numbered 10, after V lost 4 bases and J lost 5 bases. CDR3 length equals 16 residues. DNA of the CDR3: TGTGCCAGCAGCTCAGTCGGGGGGTTGGGAACCGGGGAGCTGTTTTTT. Protein sequence: CASSSVGGLGTGELFF. The full variable domain, its missing parts supplied by reference TRBV11-2 and TRBJ2-2, is EAGVAQSPRYKIIEKRQSVAFWCNPISGHATLYWYQQILGQGPKLLIQFQNNGVVDDSQLPKDRFSAERLKGVDSTLKIQPAKLEDSAVYLCASSSVGGLGTGELFFGEGSRLTVL.

The gene calls are TRBV28 and TRBJ1-1, with D uncertain. CDR1 and CDR2 from the germline V gene are MDHEN and SYDVKM. This CDR3 has 15 amino acids. V lost 3 bases to trimming and J lost 0 bases, with 11 bases between them. CDR3: CASSFSQTLNTEAFF. In DNA, the CDR3 is TGTGCCAGCAGTTTTTCGCAGACCCTGAACACTGAAGCTTTCTTT.

In this sample, this clone turned up a few times. V gene TRBV19 combines with J gene TRBJ1-5; D is possibly TRBD1 (6 bases). The CDR3 loop spans 14 amino acids. V shed 6 bases and J shed 4 bases, with 13 bases lying between them. Germline V gene lookup returns CDR1 LNHDA and CDR2 SQIVND (reference sequence). The DNA for the CDR3 is TGTGCCAGTAGGATCCGGGACACAAATCAGCCCCAGCATTTT. This encodes CASRIRDTNQPQHF.

This chain links TRBV5-1 with TRBJ2-1; 8 bases map to TRBD2. The CDR3 is 19 residues long. Germline CDR1 and CDR2: SGHRS and YFSETQ. Trimming took 2 bases from V and 1 from J; bases not matched to a gene: 14. CDR3 sequence reads: CASSFKAGGPSLSYNEQFF. The CDR3, as DNA: TGCGCCAGCAGCTTTAAGGCGGGGGGCCCTTCCCTATCCTACAATGAGCAGTTCTTC.

This clone was detected once. The junction shows a germline mismatch at one end, possibly a read error. The chain employs TRBV5-6 and TRBJ1-2, with D unclear. Germline V gene lookup returns CDR1 SGHDT and CDR2 YYEEEE. This CDR3 spans 8 amino acids. The CDR3 DNA reads as TGTGCCAGCAGCTCTACGGTCTTC. Its translation: CASSSTVF.

The chain has TRBV6-5 and TRBJ2-3; maybe TRBD1 (5 bases). The CDR3 has 15 residues. Between the trimmed V and J ends, which lost 2 bases and 1 base, there was a span of 10 bases. In germline, CDR1 is MNHEY, CDR2 SVGAGI. CDR3 nucleotide sequence: TGTGCCAGCAGTTACGAAGGGGCAGGCACAGATACGCAGTATTTT. Protein: CASSYEGAGTDTQYF.

This chain connects TRBV15 to TRBJ2-3; possible D gene TRBD2, 6 bases. Germline lookup yields CDR1 LNHNV and CDR2 YYDKDF (reference sequence). Deletions cut 2 bases from V and 4 bases from J, with 7 bases between. The CDR3 contains 13 residues. The CDR3 bases are TGTGCCACCAGCAGACTAGCGTCAGATACGCAGTATTTT. This gives the protein CATSRLASDTQYF. Supplemented by reference TRBV15 and TRBJ2-3, the full variable domain reads DAMVIQNPRYQVTQFGKPVTLSCSQTLNHNVMYWYQQKSSQAPKLLFHYYDKDFNNEADTPDNFQSRRPNTSFCFLDIRSPGLGDTAMYLCATSRLASDTQYFGPGTRLTVL.

The chain is built from TRBV18 and TRBJ2-2, with a possible D match to TRBD1 (5 bases). CDR1 is KGHSH, CDR2 LQKENI, per germline. This CDR3 comprises 13 residues. Trimming pared 10 bases from V and 7 bases from J, leaving 16 bases between. The CDR3 spells CATLRRVSGELFF. DNA for the CDR3: TGTGCCACCCTCCGCAGGGTGAGCGGGGAGCTGTTTTTT. Filled out from reference TRBV18 and TRBJ2-2, the complete variable domain reads NAGVMQNPRHLVRRRGQEARLRCSPMKGHSHVYWYRQLPEEGLKFMVYLQKENIIDESGMPKERFSAEFPKEGPSILRIQQVVRGDSAAYFCATLRRVSGELFFGEGSRLTVL.

This clone appeared a single time. V gene TRBV7-2 combines with J gene TRBJ1-2; 7 bases are shared with TRBD1. This CDR3 spans 17 amino acids. The trim removed 1 base at V and 5 bases at J, leaving 13 bases unmatched. CDR1 is SGHTA, CDR2 FQGNSA, per germline. CDR3 DNA: TGTGCCAGCAGCTTAGTGCCAGGGGGATCGGTCGGGTATGGCTACACCTTC. It codes for CASSLVPGGSVGYGYTF.

This clone was picked up one time. The chain is built from TRBV6-5 and TRBJ1-6, with a tentative D call TRBD1 (6 bases). Per the germline V gene, CDR1 is MNHEY and CDR2 is SVGAGI. The V gene lost 6 bases and the J gene lost 10 bases, with 10 bases spanning the gap. The CDR3 has 12 residues. The CDR3 loop reads CASSTGQSPLHF. The CDR3, as DNA: TGTGCCAGCAGCACTGGACAGTCACCCCTCCACTTT.

The chain has TRBV5-6 and TRBJ1-1; D gene ambiguous. The CDR3 runs 14 residues. Per germline, CDR1 SGHDT and CDR2 YYEEEE. Trimming pared 5 bases from V and 0 bases from J, leaving 11 bases between. The CDR3 sequence: CASSLAVVNTEAFF. The DNA of the CDR3 is TGTGCCAGCAGTCTTGCCGTCGTGAACACTGAAGCTTTCTTT.

The chain links TRBV7-9 to TRBJ1-5; D not resolved. CDR3 length: 13 residues. The germline V and J ends were trimmed by 2 bases and 0 bases, with 2 bases remaining between them. Germline V lookup: CDR1 SEHNR, CDR2 FQNEAQ (reference sequence). CDR3: CASSLNSNQPQHF. CDR3 sequence (DNA): TGTGCCAGCAGCTTAAATAGCAATCAGCCCCAGCATTTT.

The V call is TRBV7-6, the J call TRBJ2-7; the match to TRBD2 covers 10 bases. Trimming cost V 5 bases and J 7 bases; bases outside gene matches: 5. Germline V gives CDR1 SGHVS, CDR2 FNYEAQ. There are 13 residues in the CDR3. The CDR3 spells CASSPGTSVEQYF. The CDR3 region has the DNA TGTGCCAGCAGCCCCGGGACTAGCGTTGAGCAGTACTTC.

The chain recombines TRBV10-3 with TRBJ2-3, with 12 nucleotides matching TRBD2. The CDR3 runs 16 residues. Germline V lookup: CDR1 ENHRY, CDR2 SYGVKD. The V segment lost 5 bases and the J segment 0 bases; nucleotides outside the gene matches: 3. This chain's CDR3 is CAISTSGGTSTDTQYF. The CDR3 region has the DNA TGTGCCATCAGTACTAGCGGGGGGACTAGCACAGATACGCAGTATTTT.

The chain has TRBV6-6 and TRBJ2-1; D may be TRBD1 or TRBD2 (6 bases each). CDR1 is MNHNY, CDR2 SVGAGI, per germline (reference sequence). The CDR3 extends over 11 amino acids. V was clipped by 10 bases and J by 9 bases, with 13 bases between them. The CDR3 DNA sequence: TGTGCCACCGCCGGGGGCGTTGAGCAGTTCTTC. It codes for CATAGGVEQFF.

This rearrangement joins TRBV11-2 to TRBJ1-2; 7 bases are a match to TRBD1. The CDR3 is 14 residues long. The V gene's germline CDR1 is SGHAT and CDR2 FQNNGV. The ends lost 1 base at V and 4 bases at J; junction bases unmatched: 3. As DNA, the CDR3 is TGTGCCAGCAGCTTAGGACAGGGTGGCTATGGCTACACCTTC. This codes for CASSLGQGGYGYTF.

V is TRBV4-1 and J is TRBJ1-5; TRBD1 is a possible D gene (6 bases). Trimming removed 3 bases at V and 2 bases at J, with 17 bases between. The CDR3 has 17 amino acids. The germline V gene encodes CDR1 MGHRA and CDR2 YSYEKL. The CDR3 reads CASSHVGTPGGNQPQHF. CDR3 DNA sequence: TGCGCCAGCAGCCACGTCGGGACACCGGGAGGCAATCAGCCCCAGCATTTT.